This TCR beta chain was recorded in a study of cytomegalovirus exposure and HLA in healthy donors. Whole-study findings and limits: An observed cluster of highly shared sequence variants was recorded as a likely sequencing artifact. Evidence from a later analysis indicated that most CMV-associated TCR beta chains looked HLA-restricted. Associated with HLA alleles at 0.05 false discovery rate in a later analysis were approximately 17,000 TCR beta sequences.

V lost 4 bases, J lost 5 bases, and 13 bases stayed unmatched. CDR1 PRHDT and CDR2 FYEKMQ come from the germline V gene (reference sequence). This CDR3 spans 16 amino acids. Researchers ran the PCR with 60 Vbeta and 13 Jbeta primers. Measured with immunoSEQ multiplex PCR; TCRdb has only the in-frame clones, and not every one. This table holds around 130,000 clones, 70% to 85% found once. About this clone itself: Antigen unknown.

V is TRBV13 and J is TRBJ1-1; TRBD1 matches 7 bases. This clonotype was obtained from a man in his fifties or sixties in good health and CMV-seronegative. The sample taken for sequencing was PBMCs. The CDR3 nucleotides are TGTGCCAGCAGCTCTTCCCTAGACAGGGCTCGTACTGAAGCTTTCTTT. It codes for CASSSSLDRARTEAFF.